The clone carrying this TCR beta chain was found many times. Its matching antigen is unknown. The data belong to a study of T cells in Graves' hyperthyroidism and ophthalmopathy. Broader study findings: The majority of expanded thyroid clonotypes above 0.001 also appeared in blood.

From germline, CDR1 is SEHNR and CDR2 FQNEAQ (reference sequence). The CDR3 has 15 amino acids. V lost 5 bases and J lost 3, with 14 bases in between. The investigators amplified TCR beta CDR3 regions from RNA transcripts. Researchers ran a first-round RT-PCR on the TCR CDR3 using the HTBI primer set. Each CDR3 protein is one row after TCRdb ran MiXCR on the multiplex PCR reads. The sample comprises around 450,000 distinct CDR3 sequences, less than 20% of which are singletons, and just under 8% rests with the top ten. Patients between 18 and 65 years old had hyperthyroidism, newly diagnosed and lasting under 2 months. Uncontrolled infection, other autoimmune disease, pregnancy or lactation led to exclusion.

The J gene is TRBJ1-5, the V gene TRBV7-9; D is possibly TRBD1 (5 bases). Sequencing was carried out using blood. This TCR was sampled from a woman between 18 and 29 years old with Graves' hyperthyroidism. In nucleotides, the CDR3 is TGTGCCAGCAGCGCTTCCACAGGACTCAATCAGCCCCAGCATTTT. It yields the protein CASSASTGLNQPQHF.